This T cell receptor beta chain was sequenced during a study of CD8 T cells in Susac syndrome. Reverse transcription used roughly 0.45 to 1 ug RNA and random hexamers. MiXCR, applied by TCRdb to the immunoSEQ multiplex PCR reads, yields one record per CDR3 protein. The sample records about 210,000 distinct CDR3 sequences, 94% being singletons. The receptor was derived from a human donor with Susac syndrome. Input material: CD4+ T cells from PBMCs.

CDR3 in amino acids: CASSVEPGAEQYF. In DNA, the CDR3 is TGTGCCAGCAGCGTAGAACCCGGGGCCGAGCAGTACTTC. The V gene is TRBV9, the J gene TRBJ2-7; D tentatively reads TRBD1 or TRBD2 (5 bases each). Trimming took 0 bases from V and 6 from J, leaving 10 bases between them. CDR3 length: 13 amino acids. Germline lookup yields CDR1 SGDLS and CDR2 YYNGEE.